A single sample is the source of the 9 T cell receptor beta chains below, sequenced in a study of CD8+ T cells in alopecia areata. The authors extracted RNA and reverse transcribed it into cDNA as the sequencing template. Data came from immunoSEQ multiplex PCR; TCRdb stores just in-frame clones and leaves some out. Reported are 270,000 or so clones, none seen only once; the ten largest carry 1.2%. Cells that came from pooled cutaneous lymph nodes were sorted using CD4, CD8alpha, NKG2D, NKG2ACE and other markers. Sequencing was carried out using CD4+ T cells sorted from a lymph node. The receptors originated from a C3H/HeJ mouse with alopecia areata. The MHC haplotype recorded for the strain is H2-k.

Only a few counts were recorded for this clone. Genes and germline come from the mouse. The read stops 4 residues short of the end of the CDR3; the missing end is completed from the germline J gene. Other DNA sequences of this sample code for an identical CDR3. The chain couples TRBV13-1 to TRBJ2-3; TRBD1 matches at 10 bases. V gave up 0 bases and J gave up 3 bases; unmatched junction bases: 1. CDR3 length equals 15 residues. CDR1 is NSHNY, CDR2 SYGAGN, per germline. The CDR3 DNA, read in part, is TGTGCCAGCAGTGATGGGGGACAGGGGGCAGAA. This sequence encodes CASSDGGQGAE. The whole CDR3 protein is CASSDGGQGAETLYF.

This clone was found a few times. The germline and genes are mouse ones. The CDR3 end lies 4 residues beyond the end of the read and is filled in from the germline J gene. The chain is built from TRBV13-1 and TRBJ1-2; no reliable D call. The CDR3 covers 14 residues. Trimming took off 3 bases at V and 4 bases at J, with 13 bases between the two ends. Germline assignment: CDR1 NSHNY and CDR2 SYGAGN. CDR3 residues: CASSALGFGSDYTF. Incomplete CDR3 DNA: TGTGCCAGCAGTGCTCTGGGGTTTGGCTCC.

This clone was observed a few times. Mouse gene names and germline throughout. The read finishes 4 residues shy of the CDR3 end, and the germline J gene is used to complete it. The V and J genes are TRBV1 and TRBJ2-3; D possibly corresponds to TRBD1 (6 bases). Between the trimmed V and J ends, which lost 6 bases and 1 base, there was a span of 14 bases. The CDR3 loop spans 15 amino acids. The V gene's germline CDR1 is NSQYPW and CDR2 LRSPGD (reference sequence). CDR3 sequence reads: CTCSSQGRGAETLYF. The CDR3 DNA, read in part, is TGCACCTGCAGCTCTCAGGGGAGAGGTGCAGAA.

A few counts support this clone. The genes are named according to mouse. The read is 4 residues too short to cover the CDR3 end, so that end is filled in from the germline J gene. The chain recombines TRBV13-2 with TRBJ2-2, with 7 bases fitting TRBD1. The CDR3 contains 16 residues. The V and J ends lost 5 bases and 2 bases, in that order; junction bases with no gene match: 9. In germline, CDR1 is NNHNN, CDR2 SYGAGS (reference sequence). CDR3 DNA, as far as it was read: TGTGCCAGCGGCCCCACAGGGGAGGGGAACACCGGG. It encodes CASGPTGEGNTG. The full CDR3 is CASGPTGEGNTGQLYF.

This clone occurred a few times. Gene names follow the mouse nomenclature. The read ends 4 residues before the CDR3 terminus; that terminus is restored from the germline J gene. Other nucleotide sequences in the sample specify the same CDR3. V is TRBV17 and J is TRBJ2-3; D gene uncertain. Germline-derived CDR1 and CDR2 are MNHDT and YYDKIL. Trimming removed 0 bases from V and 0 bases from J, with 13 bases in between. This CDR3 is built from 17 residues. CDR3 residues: CASSRDIRKTSAETLYF. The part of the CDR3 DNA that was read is TGTGCTAGCAGTAGAGATATCCGCAAGACTAGTGCAGAA.

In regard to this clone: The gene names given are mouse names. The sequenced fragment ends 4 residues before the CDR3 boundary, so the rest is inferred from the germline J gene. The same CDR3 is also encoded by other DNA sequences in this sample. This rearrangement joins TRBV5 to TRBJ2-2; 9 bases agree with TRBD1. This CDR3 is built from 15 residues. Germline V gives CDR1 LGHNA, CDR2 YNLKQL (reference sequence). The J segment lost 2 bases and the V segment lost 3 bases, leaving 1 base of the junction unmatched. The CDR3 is CASSQTGGNTGQLYF. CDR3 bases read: TGTGCCAGCAGCCAGACAGGGGGGAACACCGGG.

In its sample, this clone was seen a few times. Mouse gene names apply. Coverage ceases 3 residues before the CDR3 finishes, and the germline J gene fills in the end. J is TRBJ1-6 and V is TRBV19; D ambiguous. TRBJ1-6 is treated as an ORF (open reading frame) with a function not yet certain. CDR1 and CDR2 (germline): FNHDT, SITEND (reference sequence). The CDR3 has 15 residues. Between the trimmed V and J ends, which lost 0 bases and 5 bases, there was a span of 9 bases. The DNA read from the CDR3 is TGTGCCAGCAGTATAGACAGAGGGAATAATTCGCCC. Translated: CASSIDRGNNSP. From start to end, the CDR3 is CASSIDRGNNSPLYF.

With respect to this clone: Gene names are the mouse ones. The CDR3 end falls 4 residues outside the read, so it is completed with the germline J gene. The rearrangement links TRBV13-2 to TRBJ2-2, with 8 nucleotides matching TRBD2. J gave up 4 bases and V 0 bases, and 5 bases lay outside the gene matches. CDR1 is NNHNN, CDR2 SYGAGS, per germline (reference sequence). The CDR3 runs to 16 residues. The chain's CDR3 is CASGDAWGVTTGQLYF. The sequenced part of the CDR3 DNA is TGTGCCAGCGGTGATGCCTGGGGGGTCACCACCGGG.

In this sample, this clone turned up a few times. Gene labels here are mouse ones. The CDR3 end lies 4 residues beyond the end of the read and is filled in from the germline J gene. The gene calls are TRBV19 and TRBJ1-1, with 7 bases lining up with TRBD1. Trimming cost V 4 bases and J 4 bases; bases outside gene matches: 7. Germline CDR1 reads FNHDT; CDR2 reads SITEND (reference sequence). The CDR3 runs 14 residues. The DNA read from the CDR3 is TGTGCCAGCAGTCCCACAGGGGAAGGCACA. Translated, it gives CASSPTGEGT. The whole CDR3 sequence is CASSPTGEGTEVFF.